Listed below are T cell receptor beta chains from one sample, sequenced in a study of a mutant IDH1 vaccine in newly diagnosed glioma. The repertoire was sequenced with immunoSEQ multiplex PCR; TCRdb's copy has only in-frame clones and lacks some. Among some 120,000 clones listed, 80% were seen once. Their cognate antigens are unknown. Specimen: PBMCs, collected from a glioma patient whose treatment included an IDH1 peptide vaccine. The receptors here all came from a man in his forties with glioma. CDR3s include the opening cysteine and the closing phenylalanine or tryptophan. The D gene is left open where the match is weak. Clone size is stated in some rows and not others, as once, few, many or a class when expanded.

clone size,V gene,D gene,J gene,CDR3 DNA,CDR3 protein
few,TRBV6-1,-,TRBJ1-1,TGTGCCAGCAGTGAGACAGCGTACACTGAAGCTTTCTTT,CASSETAYTEAFF
-,TRBV5-1,-,TRBJ2-3,TGCGCCAGCAGCTTGGCCCTGGGGGGGCTAAGCACAGATACGCAGTATTTT,CASSLALGGLSTDTQYF
-,TRBV18,-,TRBJ2-2,TGTGCCAGCTCACCTACTAGCACCGGCACCGGGGAGCTGTTTTTT,CASSPTSTGTGELFF
-,TRBV9,-,TRBJ1-3,TGTGCCAGCAGCCCAAACCCGGCAGGGGTTTTCTCTGGAAACACCATATATTTT,CASSPNPAGVFSGNTIYF
-,TRBV5-1,-,TRBJ2-2,TGCGCCAGCAGCTTGGGCGGAAACACCGGGGAGCTGTTTTTT,CASSLGGNTGELFF
once,TRBV9,-,TRBJ2-7,TGTGCCAGCAGCGTAGCTGTGGGGTACGAGCAGTACTTC,CASSVAVGYEQYF
-,TRBV7-8,-,TRBJ1-1,TGTGCCAGCAGCATTTTTCCCCAGGAACTGAACACTGAAGCTTTCTTT,CASSIFPQELNTEAFF
-,TRBV10-3,-,TRBJ2-7,TGTGCCATCAGTGAGTCGAAGACCCTCTCCTACGAGCAGTACTTC,CAISESKTLSYEQYF
few,TRBV10-3,TRBD1,TRBJ1-1,TGTGCCATCAGTTGGGACAGTCCGGGGACTGAAGCTTTCTTT,CAISWDSPGTEAFF
-,TRBV5-1,TRBD2,TRBJ2-3,TGCGCCAGCAGCTTGCGGAGCGGGAAAGGAGATACGCAGTATTTT,CASSLRSGKGDTQYF
-,TRBV30,-,TRBJ2-2,TGTGCCTGGATGAGAGGGGGGAACACCGGGGAGCTGTTTTTT,CAWMRGGNTGELFF
-,TRBV18,-,TRBJ1-2,TGTGCCAGCTCACGTCCAAGTTGGGGCTACACCTTC,CASSRPSWGYTF
-,TRBV18,-,TRBJ2-7,TGTGCCAGCTCGATGGCGGGGGCCTCCTACGAGCAGTACTTC,CASSMAGASYEQYF
-,TRBV6-5,TRBD1,TRBJ1-1,TGTGCCAGCAGCCGGGACAGGGTGAACACTGAAGCTTTCTTT,CASSRDRVNTEAFF
once,TRBV11-3,-,TRBJ2-7,TGTGCCAGCAGCTTCGGAGAGTCCTACGAGCAGTACTTC,CASSFGESYEQYF
-,TRBV11-2,-,TRBJ2-1,TGTGCCAGCAGCTTTTACGGAGTCAAGGTACAGTACAATGAGCAGTTCTTC,CASSFYGVKVQYNEQFF
-,TRBV6-1,TRBD2,TRBJ2-7,TGTGCCAGCAGTGACCAGGGACTAGCGCTCTCCTACGAGCAGTACTTC,CASSDQGLALSYEQYF
few,TRBV7-2,-,TRBJ2-7,TGTGCCAGCAGCCCCCGCGCTATTGGCTACGAGCAGTACTTC,CASSPRAIGYEQYF
-,TRBV9,-,TRBJ2-5,TGTGCCAGCAGTCGAGCTCCAGGGAGCCAAGAGACCCAGTACTTC,CASSRAPGSQETQYF
-,TRBV10-3,TRBD1,TRBJ2-7,TGTGCCACCACCGGGACAGAGAGCTACGAGCAGTACTTC,CATTGTESYEQYF
few,TRBV28,-,TRBJ2-1,TGTGCCAGCAGTTGGGGGGCGGCCTACAATGAGCAGTTCTTC,CASSWGAAYNEQFF
-,TRBV7-2,TRBD2,TRBJ2-5,TGTGCCAGCAGACAAAGAGGACTAGCGTCAGAGACCCAGTACTTC,CASRQRGLASETQYF
-,TRBV21-1,-,TRBJ1-4,TGTGCCAGCAGCAGGGGGCGCGGGGATGAAAAACTGTTTTTT,CASSRGRGDEKLFF
-,TRBV6-5,-,TRBJ2-7,TGTGCCAGCAAGAGGGAGCCGGCGGTAGGCGAGCAGTACTTC,CASKREPAVGEQYF
-,TRBV4-3,-,TRBJ2-1,TGCGCCAGCAGCCAAGAATTGCGGCGGCCCTCCAATGAGCAGTTCTTC,CASSQELRRPSNEQFF
-,TRBV2,-,TRBJ1-1,TGTGCCAGCAGCGCTACGGGGAACACTGAAGCTTTCTTT,CASSATGNTEAFF
few,TRBV7-2,-,TRBJ2-7,TGTGCCAGCAGCACCCCCCAGTGGGGCGTCGACGAGCAGTACTTC,CASSTPQWGVDEQYF
-,TRBV10-3,TRBD1,TRBJ1-2,TGTGCCACGATGGGGACAGGGGGCAACTATGGCTACACCTTC,CATMGTGGNYGYTF
-,TRBV18,TRBD1,TRBJ1-6,TGTGCCAGCTCACCCACAGGGGTGGATTCACCCCTCCACTTT,CASSPTGVDSPLHF
-,TRBV28,-,TRBJ2-5,TGTGCCAGCAGTTTATCAGGGGAAGAGACCCAGTACTTC,CASSLSGEETQYF
-,TRBV4-1,-,TRBJ1-3,TGCGCCAGCAGCCACCTTCGGACAGCCGGCTCTGGAAACACCATATATTTT,CASSHLRTAGSGNTIYF
-,TRBV30,-,TRBJ1-2,TGTGCCTGGAGTGTAACAGCTTATGGCTACACCTTC,CAWSVTAYGYTF
-,TRBV15,-,TRBJ1-1,TGTGCCACCAGCAGAGCCCGCCGGAGACAGAAGCATGAAGCTTTCTTT,CATSRARRRQKHEAFF
-,TRBV7-2,TRBD2,TRBJ2-3,TGTGCCAGCAGCTTAGAACCCCTAGCGGGGAGCACAGATACGCAGTATTTT,CASSLEPLAGSTDTQYF
-,TRBV28,TRBD2,TRBJ2-7,TGTGCCAGCAGTCTACTCAGGACTAGCGAGGCCTACGAGCAGTACTTC,CASSLLRTSEAYEQYF
-,TRBV27,-,TRBJ2-7,TGTGCCAGCAGCCCCTGGGGGGCCTACGAGCAGTACTTC,CASSPWGAYEQYF
-,TRBV18,-,TRBJ2-5,TGTGCCAGCTCGGGGGGACAAGAGACCCAGTACTTC,CASSGGQETQYF
-,TRBV6-5,TRBD2,TRBJ2-1,TGTGCCAGCAAACTAGCGGGGGGGCCCAGTGAGCAGTTCTTC,CASKLAGGPSEQFF
-,TRBV7-2,TRBD1,TRBJ1-1,TGTGCCAGCAGCTACGACAGGGTGCGGGCCGAAGCTTTCTTT,CASSYDRVRAEAFF
-,TRBV18,-,TRBJ1-1,TGTGCCAGCTCACCACTACCAGGGACCACTGAAGCTTTCTTT,CASSPLPGTTEAFF
few,TRBV5-6,TRBD2,TRBJ2-3,TGTGCCAGCATCCTGGCGGCGGGAGGGGTTTTGGATACGCAGTATTTT,CASILAAGGVLDTQYF
-,TRBV7-8,TRBD2,TRBJ2-1,TGTGCCAGCAGCCCAAGGACTAGCGGCTATGAGCAGTTCTTC,CASSPRTSGYEQFF